The rows below give T cell receptor beta chains drawn from one sample of a study of T-cell reconstitution after alpha-beta-depleted transplantation in children. A single record per CDR3 protein comes from TCRdb applying MiXCR to the PCR reads. The table records some 190,000 distinct CDR3 sequences, roughly 10% of them present only once. This sample comprised PBMCs, obtained before TCRalphabeta/CD19-depleted stem cell transplant. Source of these receptors: a boy between 2 and 15 years old with acute myeloid leukemia, due to receive a stem cell transplant. The CDR3 runs from the conserved cysteine through the conserved F or W. Each record gives: J gene, D gene, clone size, V gene, CDR3 protein, CDR3 DNA. The D gene is left open where the match is weak. Part of the rows lack a size; the others show once, few, many or a class for expanded clones.

J: TRBJ2-2
D: TRBD1
size: many
V: TRBV20-1
CDR3: CSARGRSDRGRVTGELFF
DNA: TGCAGTGCTAGAGGACGTTCGGACAGGGGGCGGGTCACCGGGGAGCTGTTTTTT

J: TRBJ1-5
D: .
size: many
V: TRBV5-1
CDR3: CASSLGPGRNQPQHF
DNA: TGCGCCAGCAGCTTGGGTCCGGGAAGGAATCAGCCCCAGCATTTT

J: TRBJ2-1
D: TRBD2
size: many
V: TRBV12-3/TRBV12-4
CDR3: CASSLYAGLLFF
DNA: TGTGCCAGCAGTTTATATGCGGGACTACTGTTCTTC

J: TRBJ2-3
D: .
size: many
V: TRBV12-3/TRBV12-4
CDR3: CASSGRKGTTDTQYF
DNA: TGTGCCAGCAGTGGCAGGAAGGGGACCACAGATACGCAGTATTTT

J: TRBJ1-3
D: .
size: many
V: TRBV28
CDR3: CASSSPGGPAGNTIYF
DNA: TGTGCCAGCTCGTCTCCCGGGGGACCGGCCGGAAACACCATATATTTT

J: TRBJ2-7
D: .
size: many
V: TRBV4-1
CDR3: CASSQVKALSYEQYF
DNA: TGCGCCAGCAGCCAAGTTAAGGCCCTTTCCTACGAGCAGTACTTC

J: TRBJ2-5
D: .
size: many
V: TRBV5-1
CDR3: CASSLGSWQIQETQYF
DNA: TGCGCCAGCAGCTTGGGATCATGGCAGATACAAGAGACCCAGTACTTC

J: TRBJ2-3
D: TRBD2
size: many
V: TRBV5-1
CDR3: CASSLGTSGYTDTQYF
DNA: TGCGCCAGCAGCTTGGGGACTAGCGGATACACAGATACGCAGTATTTT

J: TRBJ1-2
D: .
size: many
V: TRBV7-9
CDR3: CASSLMGAPGYTF
DNA: TGTGCCAGCAGCTTAATGGGGGCGCCTGGCTACACCTTC

J: TRBJ1-1
D: TRBD1
size: many
V: TRBV20-1
CDR3: CSAKTGSMETIQAFF
DNA: TGCAGTGCGAAGACAGGGTCAATGGAGACAATCCAAGCTTTCTTT

J: TRBJ1-1
D: .
size: many
V: TRBV12-3/TRBV12-4
CDR3: CASSFRGVFLDISHTEAFF
DNA: TGTGCCAGCAGTTTTCGGGGGGTATTTCTAGACATTTCTCACACTGAAGCTTTCTTT

J: TRBJ2-7
D: TRBD1
size: many
V: TRBV28
CDR3: CASTRDSTYEQYF
DNA: TGTGCCAGCACCCGGGACAGCACCTACGAGCAGTACTTC

J: TRBJ2-7
D: TRBD2
size: many
V: TRBV20-1
CDR3: CSAFAGTSTVEQYF
DNA: TGCAGTGCTTTCGCCGGGACTAGCACGGTCGAGCAGTACTTC

J: TRBJ2-7
D: .
size: many
V: TRBV3-1
CDR3: CASSQEGAGTYEQYF
DNA: TGTGCCAGCAGCCAAGAGGGCGCAGGGACCTACGAGCAGTACTTC

J: TRBJ2-3
D: .
size: .
V: TRBV15
CDR3: CATSRARQFTVTQYF
DNA: TGTGCCACCAGCAGAGCCCGACAGTTCACAGTTACGCAGTATTTT

J: TRBJ2-1
D: TRBD2
size: .
V: TRBV7-3
CDR3: CASSLIAGPTGGPWNEQFF
DNA: TGTGCCAGCAGCTTAATCGCGGGCCCGACGGGGGGGCCTTGGAATGAGCAGTTCTTC

J: TRBJ2-3
D: TRBD1
size: many
V: TRBV5-5
CDR3: CASSLGQGTTDTQYF
DNA: TGTGCCAGCAGCTTGGGACAGGGGACCACAGATACGCAGTATTTT

J: TRBJ2-5
D: TRBD2
size: many
V: TRBV15
CDR3: CATSRDFGSGAGETQYF
DNA: TGTGCCACCAGCAGAGATTTCGGTAGCGGGGCCGGAGAGACCCAGTACTTC

J: TRBJ1-1
D: .
size: few
V: TRBV7-9
CDR3: CASSSSTGLSTEAFF
DNA: TGTGCCAGCAGCTCCTCGACAGGATTGAGCACTGAAGCTTTCTTT

J: TRBJ1-2
D: .
size: many
V: TRBV25-1
CDR3: CASSKIGNGYTF
DNA: TGTGCCAGCAGTAAGATTGGGAATGGCTACACCTTC